The 24 T cell receptor beta chains below all came from one sample that was sequenced in a study of regulatory T cells in long-lasting Graves disease. TCR beta libraries were built with iRepertoire HTBI primers and Arm-PCR of CDR3 regions. TCRdb re-called the multiplex PCR reads through MiXCR, storing one row per CDR3 protein. The data contain roughly 520,000 distinct CDR3 sequences, around 12% of them singletons. Indicated time point: newly diagnosed GD, antithyroid drugs for less than 3 months. With RNA extracted from PBMCs as input, the TCR library was made. The same sample was also studied in work on T cells in Graves' hyperthyroidism and ophthalmopathy.

The source was peripheral blood mononuclear cells (PBMCs), collected at new diagnosis, from a patient treated with antithyroid drugs. These TCRs come from a woman aged 25-40 years with Graves disease.

This clonotype was seen many times. The V gene is TRBV6-2 or TRBV6-3, the J gene TRBJ2-3, with 8 bases lining up with TRBD2. The germline CDR1 and CDR2 sequences are MNHEY and SVGEGT. This CDR3 is 15 amino acids long. V was clipped by 4 bases and J by 1 base; unmatched bases: 4. The CDR3 bases are TGTGCCAGCAGTTCAGCAGCGGGAGGCACAGATACGCAGTATTTT. Its protein is CASSSAAGGTDTQYF.

The genes are TRBV7-2 and TRBJ2-5, with a tentative D call TRBD2 (6 bases). The J call may be mistaken, given a closer DNA end match to TRBJ2-1. The CDR3 consists of 18 residues. Germline CDR1 reads SGHTA; CDR2 reads FQGNSA. CDR3 coding DNA: TGTGCCAGCAGCCGACCGTCGGGGTCGGCGGGATCCAACAATGAGCAGTTCTTC. This encodes CASSRPSGSAGSNNEQFF.

The CDR3 spells CAWNRDGPEAFF. In nucleotides, the CDR3 is TGTGCCTGGAACCGGGACGGACCTGAAGCTTTCTTT. V is TRBV30 and J is TRBJ1-1; TRBD1 is a possible D gene (5 bases). Germline values: CDR1 GTSNPN, CDR2 SVGIG (reference sequence). The CDR3 totals 12 residues. V lost 4 bases and J lost 6, with 12 bases in between.

This clonotype was counted at least ten times. The chain combines TRBV6-2 or TRBV6-3 with TRBJ2-5; no firm D call. This CDR3 contains 14 residues. Germline lookup yields CDR1 MNHEY and CDR2 SVGEGT. V lost 3 bases and J 1 base, leaving 9 bases between the germline ends. CDR3 region: CASSYYRSQETQYF. In DNA, the CDR3 is TGTGCCAGCAGTTATTATCGGAGCCAAGAGACCCAGTACTTC.

This clonotype was seen only a few times. V is TRBV19 and J is TRBJ2-1; D call uncertain. Trimming pared 0 bases from V and 0 bases from J, leaving 6 bases between. The CDR3 contains 15 residues. Germline-derived CDR1 and CDR2 are LNHDA and SQIVND (reference sequence). The chain's CDR3 is CASSIEGFSYNEQFF. As DNA, the CDR3 is TGTGCCAGTAGTATAGAAGGGTTCTCCTACAATGAGCAGTTCTTC.

This clonotype showed up many times. The chain is built from TRBV28 and TRBJ2-3; 8 nucleotides line up with TRBD1. Germline assignment: CDR1 MDHEN and CDR2 SYDVKM. J gave up 0 bases and V 5 bases, and 4 bases lay outside the gene matches. The CDR3 extends over 15 amino acids. CDR3 in DNA: TGTGCCAGCAGTGATCGGACAGGGAGCACAGATACGCAGTATTTT. Amino acids: CASSDRTGSTDTQYF.

This clonotype was recorded a few times. The chain is built from TRBV6-2 or TRBV6-3 and TRBJ2-7, with a weak D call TRBD2 (5 bases). The length of the CDR3 is 15 residues. Per germline, CDR1 MNHEY and CDR2 SVGEGT. The V gene lost 5 bases and the J gene lost 2 bases, with 16 bases spanning the gap. The CDR3 DNA is TGTGCCAGCAGTGAATGGAGGAGTTCGCCCTACGAGCAGTACTTC. This sequence encodes CASSEWRSSPYEQYF.

This rearrangement joins TRBV5-1 to TRBJ2-4; 8 nucleotides align to TRBD1. The CDR3 has 16 amino acids. The junction had 2 bases not matched to a gene; V was cut back by 0 bases and J by 0 bases. Germline CDR1 SGHRS, CDR2 YFSETQ. CDR3 protein: CASSLGQGIAKNIQYF. Written as DNA, the CDR3 is TGCGCCAGCAGCTTGGGACAGGGGATAGCCAAAAACATTCAGTACTTC.

V gene TRBV2 combines with J gene TRBJ2-5; TRBD2 agrees at 10 bases. Per germline, CDR1 SNHLY and CDR2 FYNNEI. The CDR3 spans 15 residues. With V trimmed by 8 bases and J by 2 bases, 8 bases remained unmatched. CDR3 region: CASLLAGEYQETQYF. In DNA, the CDR3 is TGTGCCAGCCTCCTAGCGGGAGAGTATCAAGAGACCCAGTACTTC.

At least ten counts were recorded for this clonotype. The chain is built from TRBV5-8 and TRBJ1-1, with TRBD1 as a possible D gene (6 bases). Germline V gene lookup returns CDR1 SGHTS and CDR2 YDEGEE. This CDR3 has 17 amino acids. V was pared by 4 bases and J by 1 base, with 20 bases between. The CDR3 DNA reads as TGTGCCAGCAGCGCCCAGACAGGATGGAGGGAGAACACTGAAGCTTTCTTT. It translates to CASSAQTGWRENTEAFF. Drawing the rest from reference TRBV5-8 and TRBJ1-1, the complete variable domain is EAGVTQSPTHLIKTRGQQATLRCSPISGHTSVYWYQQALGLGLQFLLWYDEGEERNRGNFPPRFSGRQFPNYSSELNVNALELEDSALYLCASSAQTGWRENTEAFFGQGTRLTVV.

V usage is TRBV12-3 or TRBV12-4 and J usage is TRBJ1-2; unclear D gene. There are 13 residues in the CDR3. V was shortened by 5 bases and J by 0 bases, with 7 bases between the two germline ends. CDR3 in amino acids: CASSMLSNYGYTF. CDR3 DNA: TGTGCCAGCAGTATGCTCTCTAACTATGGCTACACCTTC.

In this sample, this clonotype turned up many times. This sequence joins TRBV6-1 and TRBJ1-2; maybe TRBD1 (5 bases). The length of the CDR3 is 13 residues. With 6 bases removed from V and 6 bases from J, the gap between germline ends came to 14 bases. The germline V gene encodes CDR1 MNHNS and CDR2 SASEGT. CDR3 in amino acids: CASRVSGKNGYTF. DNA of the CDR3: TGTGCCAGCAGAGTTTCAGGGAAGAATGGCTACACCTTC.

V is TRBV5-1 and J is TRBJ1-1; perhaps TRBD1 as D (5 bases). Trimming took 4 bases from V and 1 from J, leaving 14 bases between them. The CDR3 covers 15 residues. Germline CDR1 SGHRS, CDR2 YFSETQ. The CDR3: CASSPRGGGNTEAFF. The CDR3 DNA reads TGCGCCAGCAGCCCCCGGGGGGGAGGGAACACTGAAGCTTTCTTT.

This clonotype came up many times. This chain links TRBV19 with TRBJ2-4; D gene uncertain. Germline V gives CDR1 LNHDA, CDR2 SQIVND (reference sequence). The V gene lost 4 bases and the J gene lost 8 bases, with 21 bases spanning the gap. This CDR3 comprises 16 residues. The CDR3 DNA sequence: TGTGCCAGTAGTAACCCGGCCGCCCAGTCCCTACACATTCAGTACTTC. Translating gives CASSNPAAQSLHIQYF.

This clonotype was seen many times. The V and J genes are TRBV11-2 and TRBJ1-4; D unclear. V was shortened by 6 bases and J by 8 bases, with 7 bases between the two germline ends. This CDR3 contains 11 residues. Per the germline V gene, CDR1 is SGHAT and CDR2 is FQNNGV. The CDR3: CASRGREKLFF. As DNA, the CDR3 is TGTGCCAGCAGAGGTCGAGAAAAACTGTTTTTT. The full variable domain, rest sourced from reference TRBV11-2 and TRBJ1-4, is EAGVAQSPRYKIIEKRQSVAFWCNPISGHATLYWYQQILGQGPKLLIQFQNNGVVDDSQLPKDRFSAERLKGVDSTLKIQPAKLEDSAVYLCASRGREKLFFGSGTQLSVL.

This clonotype was recorded a few times. The junction differs from germline at one of its ends, possibly a read error. The genes are TRBV20-1 and TRBJ2-7; TRBD2 is a possible D gene (6 bases). The germline CDR1 and CDR2 sequences are DFQATT and SNEGSKA (reference sequence). The CDR3 covers 13 residues. The CDR3 is CSARAGEPYDQYF. The CDR3 DNA sequence: TGCAGTGCTAGAGCGGGGGAGCCCTACGATCAGTACTTC.

This clonotype was counted at least ten times. The rearrangement joins TRBV30 to TRBJ1-2, with 7 bases identical to TRBD1. The ends lost 0 bases at V and 5 bases at J; junction bases unmatched: 3. The CDR3 length is 13 residues. CDR1 and CDR2 from the germline V gene are GTSNPN and SVGIG (reference sequence). CDR3 in amino acids: CAWSVRRGYGYTF. The CDR3 DNA reads TGTGCCTGGAGTGTACGCAGGGGGTATGGCTACACCTTC.

Only a few counts were recorded for this clonotype. V is TRBV18 and J is TRBJ1-1; 7 bases are shared with TRBD1. CDR3 length: 14 residues. The germline CDR1 and CDR2 sequences are KGHSH and LQKENI. V shed 5 bases and J 8 bases; nucleotides not matched to a gene: 11. The CDR3 DNA reads as TGTGCCAGCTCAACCGGGGGAACAGGGGTCGAAGCTTTCTTT. Its protein is CASSTGGTGVEAFF. The full variable domain, in which reference TRBV18 and TRBJ1-1 provide the parts outside the CDR3, is NAGVMQNPRHLVRRRGQEARLRCSPMKGHSHVYWYRQLPEEGLKFMVYLQKENIIDESGMPKERFSAEFPKEGPSILRIQQVVRGDSAAYFCASSTGGTGVEAFFGQGTRLTVV.

This clonotype was counted at least ten times. The V call is TRBV7-8, the J call TRBJ1-1; the D is unclear. This CDR3 comprises 13 residues. Germline V CDR1 and CDR2: SGHVS, FQNEAQ. V was clipped by 1 base and J by 5 bases, with 8 bases between them. CDR3 DNA: TGTGCCAGCAGCTTAGACGCGGGGACTGAAGCTTTCTTT. Its protein product is CASSLDAGTEAFF.

This clonotype was seen at least ten times. V and J are TRBV2 and TRBJ2-4; D assignment may be TRBD1 or TRBD2 (5 bases each). CDR3 length equals 14 residues. Trimming pared 0 bases from V and 7 bases from J, leaving 10 bases between. From germline, CDR1 is SNHLY and CDR2 FYNNEI. The CDR3 spells CASSEALGVNIQYF. CDR3 nucleotides: TGTGCCAGCAGTGAAGCGCTGGGGGTTAACATTCAGTACTTC.

This clonotype has just a few counts. The chain couples TRBV20-1 to TRBJ2-1, with 7 bases identical to TRBD2. Germline V gene lookup returns CDR1 DFQATT and CDR2 SNEGSKA (reference sequence). Trimming cost V 2 bases and J 1 base; bases outside gene matches: 5. This CDR3 comprises 15 residues. CDR3 nucleotide sequence: TGCAGTGCTAGATCCCTGGGACTATCCTACAATGAGCAGTTCTTC. This gives the protein CSARSLGLSYNEQFF.

This clonotype has a count of ten or more. The gene calls are TRBV12-3 or TRBV12-4 and TRBJ2-3; weak D call: TRBD1 (6 bases). Trimming stripped 5 bases from V and 4 bases from J, with 13 bases between. The CDR3 runs 14 residues. The CDR3 region is CASSPNRAADTQYF. CDR3 sequence (DNA): TGTGCCAGCAGTCCTAACAGGGCGGCAGATACGCAGTATTTT.

This chain connects TRBV9 to TRBJ1-1, with 7 positions matching TRBD1. Germline V CDR1 and CDR2: SGDLS, YYNGEE. V was pared by 0 bases and J by 4 bases, with 9 bases of the junction left unmatched. This CDR3 comprises 16 residues. The CDR3 DNA sequence: TGTGCCAGCAGCGTAGGAGAGGGGGCGAGGAGCACTGAAGCTTTCTTT. Encoded protein: CASSVGEGARSTEAFF.

Comments on this clonotype: One base away lies a much larger clone, so this may be a sequencing read error. The gene calls are TRBV3-1 and TRBJ2-5, with 7 bases fitting TRBD2. The CDR3 has 16 residues. The germline V gene encodes CDR1 LGHDT and CDR2 YNNKEL (reference sequence). The CDR3 region is CASSRLLGTKYNEQCF. The CDR3 DNA reads as TGTGCCAGCAGCCGTCTACTTGGGACTAAATACAATGAGCAGTGCTTC.